This TCR beta chain was observed in a study of a mutant IDH1 vaccine in newly diagnosed glioma. Study summary: There were eight vaccinations for patients, given in weeks 1, 3, 5, 7, 11, 15, 19 and 23.

Time point described: week 5, during vaccination. One vaccine dose held 300 ug of mutant IDH1 20-mer peptide and came with topical imiquimod. The astrocytomas were IDH1-mutant, ATRX-negative, and WHO grade 3 or 4. Clones were read by immunoSEQ multiplex PCR, and TCRdb kept only the in-frame ones, dropping some. The table shows 30,000 to 40,000 clones, with roughly 83% occurring only once. Germline CDR1 MNHEY, CDR2 SMNVEV (reference sequence). V was trimmed by 2 bases and J by 2 bases, leaving 2 bases between them. The CDR3 contains 12 residues. Comments on this clone: Its specificity is unknown.

This chain joins TRBV27 and TRBJ2-3; D is unresolved. The source was PBMCs, collected from a glioma patient whose treatment included an IDH1 peptide vaccine. The TCR sequence derives from a man aged 25-40 years with glioma. The CDR3 region has the DNA TGTGCCAGCAGTTTACTCACAGATACGCAGTATTTT. Its translation: CASSLLTDTQYF.